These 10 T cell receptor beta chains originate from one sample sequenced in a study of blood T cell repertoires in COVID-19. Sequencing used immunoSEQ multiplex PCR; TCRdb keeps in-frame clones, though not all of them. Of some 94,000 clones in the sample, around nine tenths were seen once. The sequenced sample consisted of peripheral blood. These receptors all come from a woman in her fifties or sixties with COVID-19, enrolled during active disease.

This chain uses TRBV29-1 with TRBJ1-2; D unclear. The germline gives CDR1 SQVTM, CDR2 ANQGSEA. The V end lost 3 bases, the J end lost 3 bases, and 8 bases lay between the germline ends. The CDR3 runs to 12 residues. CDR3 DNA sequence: TGCAGCGTTGAGGAGGTCGACTATGGCTACACCTTC. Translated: CSVEEVDYGYTF. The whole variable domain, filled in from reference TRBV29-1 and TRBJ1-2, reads SAVISQKPSRDICQRGTSLTIQCQVDSQVTMMFWYRQQPGQSLTLIATANQGSEATYESGFVIDKFPISRPNLTFSTLTVSNMSPEDSSIYLCSVEEVDYGYTFGSGTRLTVV.

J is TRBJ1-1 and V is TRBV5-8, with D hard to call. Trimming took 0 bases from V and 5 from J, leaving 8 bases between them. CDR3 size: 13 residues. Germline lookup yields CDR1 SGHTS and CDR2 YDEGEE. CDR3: CASSLERRTEAFF. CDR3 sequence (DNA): TGTGCCAGCAGCTTGGAGCGCAGAACTGAAGCTTTCTTT. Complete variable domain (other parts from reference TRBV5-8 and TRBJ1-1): EAGVTQSPTHLIKTRGQQATLRCSPISGHTSVYWYQQALGLGLQFLLWYDEGEERNRGNFPPRFSGRQFPNYSSELNVNALELEDSALYLCASSLERRTEAFFGQGTRLTVV.

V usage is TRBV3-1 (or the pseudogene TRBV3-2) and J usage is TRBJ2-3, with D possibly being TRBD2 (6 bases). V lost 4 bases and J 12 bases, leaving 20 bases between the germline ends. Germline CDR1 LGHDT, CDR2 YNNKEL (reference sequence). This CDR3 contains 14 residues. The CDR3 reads CASSPGTRLVAQYF. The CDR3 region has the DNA TGTGCCAGCAGCCCCGGGACTCGACTCGTTGCACAGTATTTT.

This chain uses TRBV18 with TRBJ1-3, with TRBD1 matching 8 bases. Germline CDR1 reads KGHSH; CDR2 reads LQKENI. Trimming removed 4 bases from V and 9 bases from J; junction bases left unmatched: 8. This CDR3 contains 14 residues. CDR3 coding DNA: TGTGCCAGCTCACTGGACAGGGAGAGGATCACCATATATTTT. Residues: CASSLDRERITIYF.

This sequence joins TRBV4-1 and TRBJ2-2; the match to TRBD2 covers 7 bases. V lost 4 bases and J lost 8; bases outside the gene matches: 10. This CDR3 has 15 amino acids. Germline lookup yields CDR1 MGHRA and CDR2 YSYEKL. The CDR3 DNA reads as TGCGCCAGCAGCCTGGGGGGGAGCAGGGCTGGGGAGCTGTTTTTT. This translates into CASSLGGSRAGELFF.

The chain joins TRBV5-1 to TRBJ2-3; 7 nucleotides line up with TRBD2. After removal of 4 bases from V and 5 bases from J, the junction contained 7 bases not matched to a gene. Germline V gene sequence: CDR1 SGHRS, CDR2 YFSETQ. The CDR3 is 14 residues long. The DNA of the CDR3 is TGCGCCAGCAGCCTGGGGCTAGCGGAAGATACGCAGTATTTT. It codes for CASSLGLAEDTQYF. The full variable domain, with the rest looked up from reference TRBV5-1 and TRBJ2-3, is KAGVTQTPRYLIKTRGQQVTLSCSPISGHRSVSWYQQTPGQGLQFLFEYFSETQRNKGNFPGRFSGRQFSNSRSEMNVSTLELGDSALYLCASSLGLAEDTQYFGPGTRLTVL.

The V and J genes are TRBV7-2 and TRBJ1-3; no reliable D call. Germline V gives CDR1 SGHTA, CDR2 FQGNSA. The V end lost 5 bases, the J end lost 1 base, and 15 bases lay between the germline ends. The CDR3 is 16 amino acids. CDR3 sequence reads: CASSLSSAGSGNTIYF. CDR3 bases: TGTGCCAGCAGCCTAAGCTCGGCGGGATCTGGAAACACCATATATTTT.

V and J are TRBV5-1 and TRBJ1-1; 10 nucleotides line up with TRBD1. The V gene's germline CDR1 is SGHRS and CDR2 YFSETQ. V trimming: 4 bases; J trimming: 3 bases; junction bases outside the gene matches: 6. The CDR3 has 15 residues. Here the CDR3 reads CASSTPDRGHTEAFF. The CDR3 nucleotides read TGCGCCAGCAGCACACCAGACAGGGGGCACACTGAAGCTTTCTTT.

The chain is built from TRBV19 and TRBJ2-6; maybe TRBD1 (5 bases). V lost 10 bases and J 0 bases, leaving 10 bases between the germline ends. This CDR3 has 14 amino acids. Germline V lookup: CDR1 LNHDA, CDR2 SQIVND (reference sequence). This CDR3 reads CATARGSGANVLTF. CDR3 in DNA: TGTGCCACCGCTAGGGGCTCTGGGGCCAACGTCCTGACTTTC.

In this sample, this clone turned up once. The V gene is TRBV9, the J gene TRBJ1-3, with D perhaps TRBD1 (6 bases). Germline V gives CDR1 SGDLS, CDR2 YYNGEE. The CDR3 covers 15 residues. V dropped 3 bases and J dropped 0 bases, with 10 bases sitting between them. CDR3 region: CASSAQGRSGNTIYF. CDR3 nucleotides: TGTGCCAGCAGCGCACAGGGTCGCTCTGGAAACACCATATATTTT.